This passage covers 28 T cell receptor beta chains from one sample sequenced in a study of cytomegalovirus exposure and HLA in healthy donors. PCR amplification relied on 60 Vbeta primers (plus 13 Jbeta primers). Measured with immunoSEQ multiplex PCR; TCRdb has only the in-frame clones, and not every one. The sample records about 210,000 clones, about 79% being singletons. The sequencing input was PBMCs. All receptors derive from a male donor in good health and CMV-seronegative.

This chain uses TRBV19 with TRBJ2-1; TRBD2 matches at 9 bases. The V gene's germline CDR1 is LNHDA and CDR2 SQIVND (reference sequence). After removal of 7 bases from V and 10 bases from J, the junction contained 20 bases not matched to a gene. The CDR3 spans 17 residues. CDR3 sequence: CASTHYPLAGGPNEQFF. The CDR3 nucleotides are TGTGCCAGTACCCACTACCCCTTGGCGGGGGGGCCCAACGAGCAGTTCTTC.

The V call is TRBV19, the J call TRBJ2-7; D is undetermined. This CDR3 contains 13 residues. CDR1 is LNHDA, CDR2 SQIVND, per germline (reference sequence). Between the trimmed V and J ends, which lost 7 bases and 7 bases, there was a span of 17 bases. The CDR3 DNA sequence: TGTGCCAGTACCACTACCCCCGGTTTTGAGCAGTACTTC. Protein product: CASTTTPGFEQYF.

Here the CDR3 DNA reads TGTGCCAGCAGCCTGGGACTAGCTCGCGAGCAGTACTTC. Protein product: CASSLGLAREQYF. The chain links TRBV5-6 to TRBJ2-7; TRBD2 agrees at 9 bases. The CDR3 totals 13 residues. Trimming cost V 4 bases and J 6 bases; bases outside gene matches: 5. Per the germline V gene, CDR1 is SGHDT and CDR2 is YYEEEE.

V is TRBV28 and J is TRBJ2-7; 7 bases are shared with TRBD2. V was pared by 5 bases and J by 2 bases, with 9 bases of the junction left unmatched. The CDR3 consists of 15 residues. CDR1 is MDHEN, CDR2 SYDVKM, per germline. As DNA, the CDR3 is TGTGCCAGCAGTAAAGGGGACTACCAAACCTACGAGCAGTACTTC. Translating gives CASSKGDYQTYEQYF.

This chain uses TRBV27 with TRBJ2-4, with D unresolved. The CDR3 extends over 16 amino acids. CDR1 and CDR2 from the germline V gene are MNHEY and SMNVEV (reference sequence). The germline V and J ends were trimmed by 7 bases and 3 bases, with 19 bases remaining between them. The CDR3 DNA reads as TGTGCCAGCATGAAGTTAGGTGACTCCGGCAAAAACATTCAGTACTTC. Its protein product is CASMKLGDSGKNIQYF.

A word on this clone: This sample includes further DNA sequences coding for the same CDR3. V is TRBV5-1 and J is TRBJ1-2; D may be TRBD1 (5 bases). The CDR3 contains 14 residues. Germline CDR1 SGHRS, CDR2 YFSETQ. V was cut by 1 base and J by 4 bases, with 11 bases left in between. CDR3 nucleotides: TGCGCCAGCAGCTTGTCCGGGGGGGGCTATGGCTACACCTTC. This encodes CASSLSGGGYGYTF.

The chain employs TRBV28 and TRBJ2-5; 9 positions agree with TRBD1. CDR3 length: 13 amino acids. Trimming cost V 8 bases and J 7 bases; bases outside gene matches: 8. Per the germline V gene, CDR1 is MDHEN and CDR2 is SYDVKM. The chain's CDR3 is CASEGTGTRTQYF. For the CDR3, the DNA is TGTGCCAGCGAAGGGACAGGGACGAGGACCCAGTACTTC.

This clone was seen only a few times. The chain links TRBV4-2 to TRBJ2-7, with TRBD2 matching 10 bases. V gave up 3 bases and J gave up 6 bases; unmatched junction bases: 8. CDR3 length equals 15 residues. Germline assignment: CDR1 LGHNA and CDR2 YNFKEQ. This CDR3 reads CASSQGIAGGLEQYF. Here the CDR3 DNA reads TGTGCCAGCAGCCAGGGGATAGCGGGGGGTCTCGAGCAGTACTTC.

The CDR3 loop reads CASSAAGLARNEQFF. CDR3 DNA sequence: TGTGCCAGCAGCGCAGCGGGACTAGCGCGCAATGAGCAGTTCTTC. The V and J genes are TRBV2 and TRBJ2-1, with 10 bases fitting TRBD2. Germline trimming cut 6 bases from V and 6 bases from J; bases unmatched to any gene: 8. The CDR3 is 15 residues long. The germline CDR1 and CDR2 sequences are SNHLY and FYNNEI.

The V call is TRBV5-6, the J call TRBJ2-6, with D perhaps matching TRBD2 (6 bases). Germline CDR1 SGHDT, CDR2 YYEEEE. Trimming removed 4 bases from V and 2 bases from J, with 10 bases in between. The CDR3 sequence is 15 residues long. For the CDR3, the DNA is TGTGCCAGCAGCACGGGGGTAGCTGGGGCCAACGTCCTGACTTTC. Its protein product is CASSTGVAGANVLTF.

This chain uses TRBV9 with TRBJ2-1, with D possibly TRBD2 on 6 matching bases. The V end was cut by 3 bases, the J end by 4 bases, with 11 bases between. Germline V gene data show CDR1 as SGDLS and CDR2 as YYNGEE. The CDR3 has 14 amino acids. This CDR3 reads CASSASGTYNEQFF. The CDR3 nucleotides read TGTGCCAGCAGCGCGTCCGGGACTTACAATGAGCAGTTCTTC.

The J gene is TRBJ1-5, the V gene TRBV19, with 9 bases lining up with TRBD1. Unmatched junction bases numbered 9, after V lost 5 bases and J lost 4 bases. The V gene's germline CDR1 is LNHDA and CDR2 SQIVND (reference sequence). The length of the CDR3 is 16 residues. This CDR3 is CASSFGSTGGNQPQHF. Here the CDR3 DNA reads TGTGCCAGTAGTTTTGGGTCGACAGGGGGGAATCAGCCCCAGCATTTT.

The chain employs TRBV6-5 and TRBJ1-2, with D possibly being TRBD1 (5 bases). CDR3 length: 15 residues. The V end was cut by 1 base, the J end by 4 bases, with 13 bases between. Germline assignment: CDR1 MNHEY and CDR2 SVGAGI. CDR3 in DNA: TGTGCCAGCAGTTACTTAAGGGATAGGGGCTATGGCTACACCTTC. It is translated as CASSYLRDRGYGYTF.

V and J are TRBV11-1 and TRBJ2-2, with 11 bases fitting TRBD1. This CDR3 is 18 amino acids long. V dropped 2 bases and J dropped 8; count of bases not matched to a gene: 13. Germline V gene data show CDR1 as SGHAT and CDR2 as FQDESV (reference sequence). The CDR3 nucleotides read TGTGCCAGCAGCTTATCCCTACTAGGACAGGGGGCGCAGGGGGAGCTGTTTTTT. Translating gives CASSLSLLGQGAQGELFF.

CDR3 nucleotides: TGTGCCAGCTCACCGTTGGACAAACTAGAGCAGTACTTC. Translated: CASSPLDKLEQYF. This chain links TRBV18 with TRBJ2-7; perhaps TRBD1 as D (5 bases). This CDR3 has 13 residues. Trimming pared 3 bases from V and 7 bases from J, leaving 13 bases between. Germline assignment: CDR1 KGHSH and CDR2 LQKENI. Full variable domain (rest looked up from reference TRBV18 and TRBJ2-7): NAGVMQNPRHLVRRRGQEARLRCSPMKGHSHVYWYRQLPEEGLKFMVYLQKENIIDESGMPKERFSAEFPKEGPSILRIQQVVRGDSAAYFCASSPLDKLEQYFGPGTRLTVT.

The chain couples TRBV29-1 to TRBJ2-1, with 7 bases matching TRBD2. Germline values: CDR1 SQVTM, CDR2 ANQGSEA. CDR3 length: 13 residues. The ends lost 3 bases at V and 6 bases at J; junction bases unmatched: 5. The CDR3 loop is CSVDGGSINEQFF. Here the CDR3 DNA reads TGCAGCGTTGATGGCGGGAGTATCAATGAGCAGTTCTTC.

The chain combines TRBV19 with TRBJ2-3, with 8 bases matching TRBD2. The CDR3 spans 13 residues. In germline, CDR1 is LNHDA, CDR2 SQIVND (reference sequence). V lost 3 bases and J lost 5; bases outside the gene matches: 1. The CDR3 DNA is TGTGCCAGTAGTATTCGGGGGGGAGATACGCAGTATTTT. This gives the protein CASSIRGGDTQYF.

In this sample, this clone turned up once. The chain is built from TRBV5-4 and TRBJ1-2; D perhaps matches TRBD1 (6 bases). This CDR3 is built from 14 residues. Germline V gene sequence: CDR1 SGHNT, CDR2 YYREEE (reference sequence). Deletions cut 0 bases from V and 6 bases from J, with 12 bases between. Here the CDR3 DNA reads TGTGCCAGCAGCTTGGACGGGGGGCATGATGGCTACACCTTC. The encoded protein is CASSLDGGHDGYTF.

The chain links TRBV5-1 to TRBJ1-4; D uncertain. Germline CDR1 is SGHRS and CDR2 is YFSETQ. The CDR3 is made up of 13 amino acids. Deletions cut 0 bases from V and 6 bases from J, with 6 bases between. CDR3 loop: CASSLGADEKLFF. The CDR3, as DNA: TGCGCCAGCAGCTTGGGTGCGGATGAAAAACTGTTTTTT.

CDR3 DNA sequence: TGTGCCAGCAGCCCCACCTGGGACACCTTCTATGGCTACACCTTC. Translating it yields CASSPTWDTFYGYTF. The chain carries TRBV7-2 and TRBJ1-2; tentatively, D is TRBD1 (6 bases). Trimming removed 5 bases from V and 4 bases from J, with 17 bases in between. CDR1 and CDR2 (germline): SGHTA, FQGNSA. The CDR3 loop spans 15 amino acids.

The chain carries TRBV7-6 and TRBJ2-2, with D hard to call. Germline V lookup: CDR1 SGHVS, CDR2 FNYEAQ. This CDR3 contains 12 residues. V was clipped by 3 bases and J by 5 bases, with 4 bases between them. The CDR3 DNA reads TGTGCCAGCAGCTTCGGGACCGGGGAGCTGTTTTTT. It encodes CASSFGTGELFF.

The chain joins TRBV23-1 to TRBJ2-1; D is perhaps TRBD2 (7 bases). Being an ORF, TRBV23-1 has a function that is uncertain. This CDR3 has 19 amino acids. V was shortened by 0 bases and J by 0 bases, with 18 bases between the two germline ends. CDR3 residues: CASSQSEGGSYRSYNEQFF. DNA of the CDR3: TGCGCCAGCAGTCAATCAGAGGGGGGGAGCTATCGCTCCTACAATGAGCAGTTCTTC.

The chain couples TRBV4-1 to TRBJ2-3; 8 bases map to TRBD2. This CDR3 spans 21 amino acids. The V gene end was trimmed by 0 bases and the J gene end by 0 bases; junction bases not matched to a gene: 17. Germline lookup yields CDR1 MGHRA and CDR2 YSYEKL. The CDR3 loop reads CASSQDLWGLGSQSSTDTQYF. The CDR3 nucleotides read TGCGCCAGCAGCCAAGATCTGTGGGGACTAGGTTCTCAATCTAGCACAGATACGCAGTATTTT.

V and J are TRBV6-1 and TRBJ2-1; 10 nucleotides align to TRBD2. V shed 5 bases and J 6 bases; nucleotides not matched to a gene: 7. Germline CDR1 MNHNS, CDR2 SASEGT. The CDR3 runs to 15 residues. CDR3 residues: CASSSPSGRFNEQFF. CDR3 nucleotides: TGTGCCAGCAGTTCCCCTAGCGGGAGATTCAATGAGCAGTTCTTC.

This clone was seen only a few times. This chain uses TRBV7-9 with TRBJ2-3; D may be TRBD1 (8 bases). In germline, CDR1 is SEHNR, CDR2 FQNEAQ (reference sequence). The CDR3 runs 16 residues. V was pared by 4 bases and J by 1 base, with 15 bases between. CDR3 nucleotides: TGTGCCAGCAGCTCAACGGGGGGACAGGGCACAGATACGCAGTATTTT. Amino acid sequence: CASSSTGGQGTDTQYF.

This chain links TRBV2 with TRBJ1-1; D ambiguous. The V end lost 5 bases, the J end lost 7 bases, and 14 bases lay between the germline ends. CDR1 is SNHLY and CDR2 is FYNNEI in the germline V gene. The CDR3 is 13 amino acids. As DNA, the CDR3 is TGTGCCAGCAGTTCCCGGGAGGTGAGTGAAGCTTTCTTT. It codes for CASSSREVSEAFF.

The genes are TRBV6-5 and TRBJ2-1, with 9 bases lining up with TRBD1. With 8 bases clipped from V and 4 bases from J, the junction kept 3 bases outside the gene matches. The CDR3 consists of 13 residues. Germline values: CDR1 MNHEY, CDR2 SVGAGI. The CDR3 spells CASRDRAYNEQFF. CDR3 in DNA: TGTGCCAGCCGGGACAGGGCATACAATGAGCAGTTCTTC.

V is TRBV5-1 and J is TRBJ1-4; tentatively, D is TRBD1 (6 bases). V was shortened by 4 bases and J by 8 bases, with 18 bases between the two germline ends. The CDR3 runs to 15 residues. The germline V gene has CDR1 SGHRS and CDR2 YFSETQ. The CDR3: CASSRGGREQEKLFF. As DNA, the CDR3 is TGCGCCAGCAGCCGCGGGGGCAGGGAGCAAGAAAAACTGTTTTTT.